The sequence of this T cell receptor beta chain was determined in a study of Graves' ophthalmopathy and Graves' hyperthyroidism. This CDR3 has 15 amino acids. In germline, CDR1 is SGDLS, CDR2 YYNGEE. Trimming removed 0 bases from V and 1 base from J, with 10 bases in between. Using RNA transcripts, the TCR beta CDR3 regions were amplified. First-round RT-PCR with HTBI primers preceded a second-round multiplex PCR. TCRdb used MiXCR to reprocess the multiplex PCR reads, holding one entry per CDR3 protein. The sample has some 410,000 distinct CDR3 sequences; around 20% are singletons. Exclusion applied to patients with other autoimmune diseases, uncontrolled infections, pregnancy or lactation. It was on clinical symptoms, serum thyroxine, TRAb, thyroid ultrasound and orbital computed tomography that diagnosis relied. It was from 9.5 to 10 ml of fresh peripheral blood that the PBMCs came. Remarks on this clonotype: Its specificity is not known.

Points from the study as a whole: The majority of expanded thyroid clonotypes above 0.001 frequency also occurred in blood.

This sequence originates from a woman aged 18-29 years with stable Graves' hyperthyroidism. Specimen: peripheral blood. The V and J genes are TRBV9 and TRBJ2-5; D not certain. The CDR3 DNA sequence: TGTGCCAGCAGCGTAGGCATCGCAGTCCAAGAGACCCAGTACTTC. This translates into CASSVGIAVQETQYF.